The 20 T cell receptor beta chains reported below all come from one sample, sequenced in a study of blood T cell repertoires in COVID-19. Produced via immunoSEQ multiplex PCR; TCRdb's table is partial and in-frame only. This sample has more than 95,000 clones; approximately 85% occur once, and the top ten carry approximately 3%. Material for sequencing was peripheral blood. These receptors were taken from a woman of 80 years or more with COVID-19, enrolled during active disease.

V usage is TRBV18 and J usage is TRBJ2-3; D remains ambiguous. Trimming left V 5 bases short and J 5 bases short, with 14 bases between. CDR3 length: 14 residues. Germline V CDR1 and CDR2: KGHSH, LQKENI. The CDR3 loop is CASSESNPGDTQYF. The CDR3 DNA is TGTGCCAGCTCAGAGTCAAATCCCGGAGATACGCAGTATTTT.

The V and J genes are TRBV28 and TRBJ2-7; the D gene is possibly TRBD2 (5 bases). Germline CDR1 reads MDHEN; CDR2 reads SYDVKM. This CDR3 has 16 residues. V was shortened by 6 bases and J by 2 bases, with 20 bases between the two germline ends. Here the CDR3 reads CASRIPGSAGAYEQYF. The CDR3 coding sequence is TGTGCCAGCAGAATCCCGGGGTCGGCCGGGGCCTACGAGCAGTACTTC.

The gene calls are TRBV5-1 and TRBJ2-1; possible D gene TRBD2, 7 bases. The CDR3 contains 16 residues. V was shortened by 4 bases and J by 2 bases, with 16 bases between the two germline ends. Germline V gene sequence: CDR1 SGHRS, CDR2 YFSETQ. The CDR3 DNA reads TGCGCCAGCAGCCCGGGGGGCTCTGGAGCCTACAATGAGCAGTTCTTC. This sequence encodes CASSPGGSGAYNEQFF. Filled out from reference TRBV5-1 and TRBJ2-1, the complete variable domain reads KAGVTQTPRYLIKTRGQQVTLSCSPISGHRSVSWYQQTPGQGLQFLFEYFSETQRNKGNFPGRFSGRQFSNSRSEMNVSTLELGDSALYLCASSPGGSGAYNEQFFGPGTRLTVL.

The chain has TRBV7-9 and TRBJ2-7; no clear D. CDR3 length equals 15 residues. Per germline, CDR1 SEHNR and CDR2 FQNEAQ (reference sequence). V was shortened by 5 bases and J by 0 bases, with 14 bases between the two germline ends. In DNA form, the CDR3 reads TGTGCCAGCAGCCCCCTGCTCCTAGGCTCCTACGAGCAGTACTTC. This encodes CASSPLLLGSYEQYF.

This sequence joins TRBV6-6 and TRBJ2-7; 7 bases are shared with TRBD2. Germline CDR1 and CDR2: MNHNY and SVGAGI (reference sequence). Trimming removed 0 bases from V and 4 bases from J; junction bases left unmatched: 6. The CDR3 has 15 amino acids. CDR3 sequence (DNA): TGTGCCAGCAGTTACTCGGGAGGGGTAGGGTACGAGCAGTACTTC. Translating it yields CASSYSGGVGYEQYF.

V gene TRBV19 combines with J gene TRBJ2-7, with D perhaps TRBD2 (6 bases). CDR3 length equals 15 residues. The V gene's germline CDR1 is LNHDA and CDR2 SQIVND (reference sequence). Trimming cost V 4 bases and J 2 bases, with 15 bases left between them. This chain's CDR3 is CASSTTHGSPYEQYF. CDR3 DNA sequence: TGTGCCAGTAGTACGACTCACGGGAGCCCCTACGAGCAGTACTTC.

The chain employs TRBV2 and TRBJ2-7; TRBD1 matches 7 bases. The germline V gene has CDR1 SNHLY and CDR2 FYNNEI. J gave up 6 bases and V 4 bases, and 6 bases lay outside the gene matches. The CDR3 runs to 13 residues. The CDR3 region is CASSVYRGAEQYF. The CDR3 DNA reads TGTGCCAGCAGTGTTTACAGGGGAGCCGAGCAGTACTTC. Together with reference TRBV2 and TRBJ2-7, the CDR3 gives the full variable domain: EPEVTQTPSHQVTQMGQEVILRCVPISNHLYFYWYRQILGQKVEFLVSFYNNEISEKSEIFDDQFSVERPDGSNFTLKIRSTKLEDSAMYFCASSVYRGAEQYFGPGTRLTVT.

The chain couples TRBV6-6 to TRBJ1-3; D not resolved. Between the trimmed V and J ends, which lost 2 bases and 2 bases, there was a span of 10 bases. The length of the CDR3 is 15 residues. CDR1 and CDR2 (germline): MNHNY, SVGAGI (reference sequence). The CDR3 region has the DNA TGTGCCAGCAGTTACCCAGGAAAAACTGGAAACACCATATATTTT. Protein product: CASSYPGKTGNTIYF.

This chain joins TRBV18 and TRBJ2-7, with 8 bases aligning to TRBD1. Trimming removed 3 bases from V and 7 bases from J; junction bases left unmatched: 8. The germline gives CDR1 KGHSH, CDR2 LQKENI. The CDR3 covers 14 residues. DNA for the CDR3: TGTGCCAGCTCACCCGGACCGACAGGGGCGGAGCAGTACTTC. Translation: CASSPGPTGAEQYF.

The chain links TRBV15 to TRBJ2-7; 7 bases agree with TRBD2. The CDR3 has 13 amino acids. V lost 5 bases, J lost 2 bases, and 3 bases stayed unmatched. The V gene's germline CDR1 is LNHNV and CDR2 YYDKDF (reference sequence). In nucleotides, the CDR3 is TGTGCCACCAGCTCCGGGACTACCTACGAGCAGTACTTC. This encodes CATSSGTTYEQYF. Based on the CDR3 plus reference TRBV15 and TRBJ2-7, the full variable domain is DAMVIQNPRYQVTQFGKPVTLSCSQTLNHNVMYWYQQKSSQAPKLLFHYYDKDFNNEADTPDNFQSRRPNTSFCFLDIRSPGLGDTAMYLCATSSGTTYEQYFGPGTRLTVT.

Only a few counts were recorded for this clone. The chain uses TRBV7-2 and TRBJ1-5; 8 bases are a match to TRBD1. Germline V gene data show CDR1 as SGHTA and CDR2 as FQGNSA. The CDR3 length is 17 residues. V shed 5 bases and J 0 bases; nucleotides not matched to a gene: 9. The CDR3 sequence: CASSPGQVLHSNQPQHF. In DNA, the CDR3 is TGTGCCAGCAGCCCGGGACAGGTCTTGCATAGCAATCAGCCCCAGCATTTT. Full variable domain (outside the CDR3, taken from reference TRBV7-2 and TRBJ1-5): GAGVSQSPSNKVTEKGKDVELRCDPISGHTALYWYRQSLGQGLEFLIYFQGNSAPDKSGLPSDRFSAERTGGSVSTLTIQRTQQEDSAVYLCASSPGQVLHSNQPQHFGDGTRLSIL.

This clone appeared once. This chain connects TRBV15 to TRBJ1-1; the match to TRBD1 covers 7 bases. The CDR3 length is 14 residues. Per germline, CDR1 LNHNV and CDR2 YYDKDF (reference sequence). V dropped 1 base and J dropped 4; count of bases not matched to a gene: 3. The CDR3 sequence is CATSRARQGTEAFF. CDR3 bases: TGTGCCACCAGCAGAGCCCGACAGGGCACTGAAGCTTTCTTT.

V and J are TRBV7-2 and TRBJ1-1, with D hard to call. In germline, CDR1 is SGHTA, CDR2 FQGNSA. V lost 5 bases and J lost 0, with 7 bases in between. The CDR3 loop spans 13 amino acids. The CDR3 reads CASSLYMNTEAFF. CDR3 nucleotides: TGTGCCAGCAGCCTCTATATGAACACTGAAGCTTTCTTT.

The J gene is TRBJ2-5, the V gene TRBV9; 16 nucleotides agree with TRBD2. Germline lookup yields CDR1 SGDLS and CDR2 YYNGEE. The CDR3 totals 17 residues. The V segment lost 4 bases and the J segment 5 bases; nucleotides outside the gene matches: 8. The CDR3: CASSSGLAGGPAETQYF. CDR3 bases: TGTGCCAGCAGCTCGGGACTAGCGGGAGGGCCGGCGGAGACCCAGTACTTC.

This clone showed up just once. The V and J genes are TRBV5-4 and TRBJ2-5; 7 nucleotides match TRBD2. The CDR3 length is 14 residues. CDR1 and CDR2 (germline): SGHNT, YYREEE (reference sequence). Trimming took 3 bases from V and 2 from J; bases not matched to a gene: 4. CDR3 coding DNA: TGTGCCAGCAGCTCCCCGGGACTACAAGAGACCCAGTACTTC. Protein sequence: CASSSPGLQETQYF.

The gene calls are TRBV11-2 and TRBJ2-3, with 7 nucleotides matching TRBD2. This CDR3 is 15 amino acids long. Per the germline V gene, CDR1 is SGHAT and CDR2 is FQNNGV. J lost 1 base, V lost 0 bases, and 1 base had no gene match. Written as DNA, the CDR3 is TGTGCCAGCAGCTTAGAACGGGGGGGCACAGATACGCAGTATTTT. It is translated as CASSLERGGTDTQYF. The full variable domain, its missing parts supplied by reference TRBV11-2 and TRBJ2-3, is EAGVAQSPRYKIIEKRQSVAFWCNPISGHATLYWYQQILGQGPKLLIQFQNNGVVDDSQLPKDRFSAERLKGVDSTLKIQPAKLEDSAVYLCASSLERGGTDTQYFGPGTRLTVL.

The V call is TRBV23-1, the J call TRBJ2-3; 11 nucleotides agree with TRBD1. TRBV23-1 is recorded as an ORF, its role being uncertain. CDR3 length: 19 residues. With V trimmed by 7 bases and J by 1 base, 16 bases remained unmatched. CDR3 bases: TGCGCCAGCAATCCCGAGGACAGGGGGCGCGGTAGATGCACAGATACGCAGTATTTT. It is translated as CASNPEDRGRGRCTDTQYF.

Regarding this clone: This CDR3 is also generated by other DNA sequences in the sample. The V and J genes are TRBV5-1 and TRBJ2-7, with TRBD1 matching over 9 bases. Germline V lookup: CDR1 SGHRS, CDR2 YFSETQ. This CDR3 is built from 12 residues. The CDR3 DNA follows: TGCGCAAGTCAGGTGGACAGGGGCGAGCAGTACTTC. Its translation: CASQVDRGEQYF.

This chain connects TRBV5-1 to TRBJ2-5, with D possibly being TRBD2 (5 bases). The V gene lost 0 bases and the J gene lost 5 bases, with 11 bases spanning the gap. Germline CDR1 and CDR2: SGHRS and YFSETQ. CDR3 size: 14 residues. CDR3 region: CASSLETWRETQYF. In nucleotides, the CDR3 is TGCGCCAGCAGCTTGGAGACCTGGAGGGAGACCCAGTACTTC.

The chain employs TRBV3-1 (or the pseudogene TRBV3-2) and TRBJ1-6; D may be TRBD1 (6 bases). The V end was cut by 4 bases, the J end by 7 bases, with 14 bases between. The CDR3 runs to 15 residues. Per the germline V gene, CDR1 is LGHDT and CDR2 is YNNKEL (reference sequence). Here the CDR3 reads CASSPWTEGNSPLHF. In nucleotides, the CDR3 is TGTGCCAGCAGCCCATGGACAGAGGGGAATTCACCCCTCCACTTT.